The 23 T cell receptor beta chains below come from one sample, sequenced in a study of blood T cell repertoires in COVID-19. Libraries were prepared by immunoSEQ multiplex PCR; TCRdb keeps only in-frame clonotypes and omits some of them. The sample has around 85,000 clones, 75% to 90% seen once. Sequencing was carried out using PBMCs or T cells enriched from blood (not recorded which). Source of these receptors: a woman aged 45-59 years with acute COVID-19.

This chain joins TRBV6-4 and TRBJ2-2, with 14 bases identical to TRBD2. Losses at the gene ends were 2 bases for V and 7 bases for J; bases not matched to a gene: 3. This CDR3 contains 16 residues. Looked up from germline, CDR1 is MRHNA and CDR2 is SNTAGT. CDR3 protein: CASSDGTSGRIGELFF. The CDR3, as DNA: TGTGCCAGCAGTGACGGGACTAGCGGGAGAATCGGGGAGCTGTTTTTT.

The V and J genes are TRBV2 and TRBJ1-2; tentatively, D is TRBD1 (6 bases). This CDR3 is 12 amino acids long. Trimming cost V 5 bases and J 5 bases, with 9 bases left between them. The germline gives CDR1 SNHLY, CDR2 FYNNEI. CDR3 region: CASSPQGYGYTF. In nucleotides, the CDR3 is TGTGCCAGCAGTCCACAGGGATATGGCTACACCTTC.

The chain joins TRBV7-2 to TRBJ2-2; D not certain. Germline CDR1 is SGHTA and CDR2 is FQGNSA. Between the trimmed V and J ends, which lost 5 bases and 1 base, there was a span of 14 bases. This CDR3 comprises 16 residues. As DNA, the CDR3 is TGTGCCAGCAGCCCACACCCGGGTCTGAACACCGGGGAGCTGTTTTTT. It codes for CASSPHPGLNTGELFF.

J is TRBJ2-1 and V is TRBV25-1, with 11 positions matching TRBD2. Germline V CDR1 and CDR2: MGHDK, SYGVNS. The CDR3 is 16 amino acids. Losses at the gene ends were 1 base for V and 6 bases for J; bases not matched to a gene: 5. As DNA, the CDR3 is TGTGCCAGCAGTGAATTTAGCGGGAGGGGGAGCAATGAGCAGTTCTTC. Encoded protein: CASSEFSGRGSNEQFF.

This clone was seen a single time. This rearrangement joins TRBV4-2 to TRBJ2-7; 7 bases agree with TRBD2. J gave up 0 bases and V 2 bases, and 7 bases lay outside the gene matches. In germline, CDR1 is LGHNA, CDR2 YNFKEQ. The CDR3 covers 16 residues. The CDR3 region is CASSQLSGIHSYEQYF. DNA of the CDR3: TGTGCCAGCAGCCAACTAAGCGGGATTCACTCCTACGAGCAGTACTTC.

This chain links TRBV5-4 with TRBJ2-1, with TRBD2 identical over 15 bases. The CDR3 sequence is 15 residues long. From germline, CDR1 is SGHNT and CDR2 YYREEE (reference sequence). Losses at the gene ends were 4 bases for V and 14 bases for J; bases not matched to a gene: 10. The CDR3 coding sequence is TGTGCCAGCAGCCCGTTAACCGGGACTAGCGGGGGGAAGTTCTTC. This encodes CASSPLTGTSGGKFF.

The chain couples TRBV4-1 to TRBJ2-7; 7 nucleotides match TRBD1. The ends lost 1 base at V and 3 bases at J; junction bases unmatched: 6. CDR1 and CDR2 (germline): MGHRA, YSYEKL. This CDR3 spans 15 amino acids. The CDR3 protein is CASSQAPGQSYEQYF. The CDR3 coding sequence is TGCGCCAGCAGCCAAGCCCCGGGACAGAGCTACGAGCAGTACTTC.

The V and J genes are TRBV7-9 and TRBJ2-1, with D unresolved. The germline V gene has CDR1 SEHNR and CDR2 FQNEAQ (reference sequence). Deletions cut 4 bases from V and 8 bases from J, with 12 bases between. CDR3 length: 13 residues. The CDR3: CASSSQADYEQFF. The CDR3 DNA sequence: TGTGCCAGCAGCTCGCAAGCTGACTATGAGCAGTTCTTC.

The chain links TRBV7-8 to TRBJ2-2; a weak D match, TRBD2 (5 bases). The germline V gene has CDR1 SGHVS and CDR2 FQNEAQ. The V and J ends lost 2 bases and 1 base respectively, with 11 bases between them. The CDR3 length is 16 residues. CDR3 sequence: CASSLYQRMNTGELFF. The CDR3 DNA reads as TGTGCCAGCAGCTTATACCAGCGGATGAACACCGGGGAGCTGTTTTTT.

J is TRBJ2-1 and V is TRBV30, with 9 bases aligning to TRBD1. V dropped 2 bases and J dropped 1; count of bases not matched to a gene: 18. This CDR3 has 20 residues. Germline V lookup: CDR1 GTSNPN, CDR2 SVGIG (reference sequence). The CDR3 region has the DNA TGTGCCTGGAGTCGACAGGGGGGAGGGGATTTAATGTCTTCCTACAATGAGCAGTTCTTC. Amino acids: CAWSRQGGGDLMSSYNEQFF.

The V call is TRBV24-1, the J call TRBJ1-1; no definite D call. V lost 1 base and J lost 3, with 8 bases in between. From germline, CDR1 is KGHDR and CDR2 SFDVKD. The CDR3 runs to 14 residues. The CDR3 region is CATSDFVGDTEAFF. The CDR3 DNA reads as TGTGCCACCAGTGATTTTGTCGGGGACACTGAAGCTTTCTTT.

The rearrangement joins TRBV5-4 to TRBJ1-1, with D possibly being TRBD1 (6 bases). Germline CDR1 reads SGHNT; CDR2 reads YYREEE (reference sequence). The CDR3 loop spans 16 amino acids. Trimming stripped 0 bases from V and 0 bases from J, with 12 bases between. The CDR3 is CASSLEGGRMNTEAFF. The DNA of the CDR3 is TGTGCCAGCAGCTTGGAAGGGGGTCGGATGAACACTGAAGCTTTCTTT.

The DNA of the CDR3 is TGTGCCAGTAGTACCGGGACAGGGGATTACGAGCAGTACTTC. It yields the protein CASSTGTGDYEQYF. V and J are TRBV19 and TRBJ2-7; TRBD1 matches 10 bases. V shed 4 bases and J 4 bases; nucleotides not matched to a gene: 4. CDR3 length equals 14 residues. Germline V gene sequence: CDR1 LNHDA, CDR2 SQIVND (reference sequence).

CDR3 DNA sequence: TGTGCCAGCAGCTTCGATGTCCCCTACAGGGAGGGGCAATACGAGCAGTACTTC. Encoded protein: CASSFDVPYREGQYEQYF. The J gene is TRBJ2-7, the V gene TRBV11-2; TRBD2 is a possible D gene (7 bases). Germline V CDR1 and CDR2: SGHAT, FQNNGV. V was shortened by 3 bases and J by 4 bases, with 25 bases between the two germline ends. The CDR3 runs 18 residues.

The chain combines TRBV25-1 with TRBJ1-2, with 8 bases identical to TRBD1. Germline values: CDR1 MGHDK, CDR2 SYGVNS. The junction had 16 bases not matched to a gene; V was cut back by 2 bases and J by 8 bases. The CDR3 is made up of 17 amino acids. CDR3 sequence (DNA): TGTGCCAGCAGTGAAGAAGGGGACAGGTTAAGCTTCGGGGGCTACACCTTC. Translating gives CASSEEGDRLSFGGYTF.

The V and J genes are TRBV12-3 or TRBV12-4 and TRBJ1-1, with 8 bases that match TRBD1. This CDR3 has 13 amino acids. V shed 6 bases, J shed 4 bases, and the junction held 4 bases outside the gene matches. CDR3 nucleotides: TGTGCCAGCAGCCGACAGGGGAGCACTGAAGCTTTCTTT. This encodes CASSRQGSTEAFF.

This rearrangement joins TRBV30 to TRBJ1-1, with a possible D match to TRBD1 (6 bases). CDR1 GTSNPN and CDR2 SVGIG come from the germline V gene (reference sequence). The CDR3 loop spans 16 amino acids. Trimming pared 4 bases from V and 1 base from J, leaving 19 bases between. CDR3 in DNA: TGTGCCTGGAACTTAGGGACACCCGTACAGAACACTGAAGCTTTCTTT. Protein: CAWNLGTPVQNTEAFF.

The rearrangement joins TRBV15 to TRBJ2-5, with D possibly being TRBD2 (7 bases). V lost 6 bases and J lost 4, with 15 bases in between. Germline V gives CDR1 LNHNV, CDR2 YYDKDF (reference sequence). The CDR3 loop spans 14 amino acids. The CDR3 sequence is CATRDSGTPETQYF. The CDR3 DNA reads TGTGCCACCAGGGACAGCGGGACCCCAGAGACCCAGTACTTC.

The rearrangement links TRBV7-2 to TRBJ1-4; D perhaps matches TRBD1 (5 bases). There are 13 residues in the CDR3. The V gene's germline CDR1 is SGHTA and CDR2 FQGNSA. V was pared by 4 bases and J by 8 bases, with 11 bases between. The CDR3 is CASSSGHGEKLFF. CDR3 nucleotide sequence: TGTGCCAGCAGCTCCGGACATGGAGAAAAACTGTTTTTT.

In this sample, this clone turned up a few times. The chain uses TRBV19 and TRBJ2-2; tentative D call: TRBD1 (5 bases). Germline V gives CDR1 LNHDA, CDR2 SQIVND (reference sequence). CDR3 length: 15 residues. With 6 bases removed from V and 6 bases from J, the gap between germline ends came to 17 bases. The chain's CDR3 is CASSHGHLEAGELFF. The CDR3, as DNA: TGTGCCAGTAGCCACGGACATTTGGAAGCCGGGGAGCTGTTTTTT.

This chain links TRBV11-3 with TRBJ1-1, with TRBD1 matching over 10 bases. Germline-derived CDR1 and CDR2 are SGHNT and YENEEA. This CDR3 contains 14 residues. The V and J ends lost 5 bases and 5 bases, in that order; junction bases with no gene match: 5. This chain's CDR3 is CASSPTGGLTEAFF. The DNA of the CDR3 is TGTGCCAGCAGCCCGACAGGGGGCTTAACTGAAGCTTTCTTT.

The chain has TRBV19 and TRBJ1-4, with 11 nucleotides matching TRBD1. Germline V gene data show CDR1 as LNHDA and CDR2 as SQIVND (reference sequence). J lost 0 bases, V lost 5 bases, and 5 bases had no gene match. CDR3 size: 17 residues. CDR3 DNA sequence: TGTGCCAGTAGTGTGGACAGGGGGCGGGCAACTAATGAAAAACTGTTTTTT. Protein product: CASSVDRGRATNEKLFF.

The CDR3: CASSLIGLVGTDTQYF. The CDR3 nucleotides read TGCGCCAGCAGCTTGATAGGACTAGTCGGCACAGATACGCAGTATTTT. The J gene is TRBJ2-3, the V gene TRBV5-1, with 7 bases fitting TRBD2. This CDR3 is 16 amino acids long. The V segment lost 1 base and the J segment 1 base; nucleotides outside the gene matches: 6. In germline, CDR1 is SGHRS, CDR2 YFSETQ.